This T cell receptor (beta chain) was documented in a study of shared clonotypes between healthy human individuals. Trimming cost V 1 base and J 4 bases, with 14 bases left between them. CDR3 length: 15 amino acids. Germline CDR1 is LNHNV and CDR2 is YYDKDF (reference sequence). Sequenced by immunoSEQ multiplex PCR; TCRdb stores in-frame clones only, minus some. The sample lists about 380,000 clones; approximately 96% were seen once. Sequenced: memory CD8+ T cells sorted from blood. Specified subset: CD45RO+ cells pooled with CCR7-negative TemRA cells. This receptor was taken from a man younger than 40 in good health. The V and J genes are TRBV15 and TRBJ2-7, with TRBD2 as a possible D gene (6 bases). The CDR3 DNA is TGTGCCACCAGCAGAGTTATCGGCGGGAAATACGAGCAGTACTTC. Residues: CATSRVIGGKYEQYF.